The 9 T cell receptor beta chains below come from one sample, sequenced in a study of blood T cell repertoires in COVID-19. The table came from immunoSEQ multiplex PCR; TCRdb's copy has only in-frame clones and leaves some out. The table lists 150,000 or so clones, roughly 80% of them singletons. The sequencing sample was made of PBMCs or T cells enriched from blood (not recorded which). All receptors derive from a woman in her fifties or sixties who had recovered from COVID-19.

The chain carries TRBV6-5 and TRBJ2-2; D is uncertain. Germline CDR1 and CDR2: MNHEY and SVGAGI. V shed 7 bases and J shed 1 base, with 7 bases lying between them. This CDR3 comprises 13 residues. CDR3 sequence (DNA): TGTGCCAGCACCCCGAGGAACACCGGGGAGCTGTTTTTT. It encodes CASTPRNTGELFF.

This chain connects TRBV19 to TRBJ2-2, with D maybe TRBD1 (5 bases). CDR3 size: 13 residues. The V gene lost 7 bases and the J gene lost 7 bases, with 13 bases spanning the gap. Germline V gives CDR1 LNHDA, CDR2 SQIVND (reference sequence). The DNA for the CDR3 is TGTGCCAGTACTTCAGGGTTGGGCGGGGAGCTGTTTTTT. This sequence encodes CASTSGLGGELFF. The full variable domain, with the rest looked up from reference TRBV19 and TRBJ2-2, is DGGITQSPKYLFRKEGQNVTLSCEQNLNHDAMYWYRQDPGQGLRLIYYSQIVNDFQKGDIAEGYSVSREKKESFPLTVTSAQKNPTAFYLCASTSGLGGELFFGEGSRLTVL.

The chain recombines TRBV7-8 with TRBJ1-2; TRBD1 matches at 9 bases. This CDR3 has 15 amino acids. Germline-derived CDR1 and CDR2 are SGHVS and FQNEAQ. The V and J ends lost 3 bases and 2 bases, in that order; junction bases with no gene match: 4. CDR3 residues: CASSLAGQGNYGYTF. DNA for the CDR3: TGTGCCAGCAGCTTGGCGGGACAGGGAAACTATGGCTACACCTTC.

The chain recombines TRBV28 with TRBJ1-1, with D possibly TRBD1 on 6 matching bases. CDR1 is MDHEN and CDR2 is SYDVKM in the germline V gene. The V end was cut by 10 bases, the J end by 5 bases, with 11 bases between. This CDR3 contains 11 residues. The chain's CDR3 is CAISGVTEAFF. The CDR3 DNA follows: TGTGCCATCTCAGGGGTAACTGAAGCTTTCTTT.

The CDR3 reads CASSLTRNHEQFF. The DNA for the CDR3 is TGTGCCAGCAGCTTAACGAGGAACCATGAGCAGTTCTTC. The chain links TRBV7-3 to TRBJ2-1; unclear D gene. V dropped 0 bases and J dropped 8 bases, with 8 bases sitting between them. The CDR3 extends over 13 amino acids. Looked up from germline, CDR1 is SGHTA and CDR2 is FQGTGA. Using reference TRBV7-3 and TRBJ2-1 for the parts outside the CDR3, the full variable domain is GAGVSQTPSNKVTEKGKYVELRCDPISGHTALYWYRQSLGQGPEFLIYFQGTGAADDSGLPNDRFFAVRPEGSVSTLKIQRTERGDSAVYLCASSLTRNHEQFFGPGTRLTVL.

There are a few counts of this clone. The chain has TRBV5-1 and TRBJ2-1, with TRBD2 identical over 9 bases. The CDR3 is made up of 18 amino acids. Germline V gene lookup returns CDR1 SGHRS and CDR2 YFSETQ. Trimming removed 0 bases from V and 0 bases from J; junction bases left unmatched: 7. CDR3 region: CASSLANLAGSSYNEQFF. The CDR3 DNA follows: TGCGCCAGCAGCTTGGCAAATCTAGCGGGGAGCTCCTACAATGAGCAGTTCTTC.

The chain couples TRBV3-1 (or the pseudogene TRBV3-2) to TRBJ2-7, with 10 nucleotides matching TRBD1. Germline V gene data show CDR1 as LGHDT and CDR2 as YNNKEL (reference sequence). Unmatched junction bases numbered 3, after V lost 4 bases and J lost 3 bases. This CDR3 contains 14 residues. The CDR3 loop is CASSPWDRGYEQYF. The DNA for the CDR3 is TGTGCCAGCAGCCCCTGGGACAGGGGCTACGAGCAGTACTTC.

The rearrangement joins TRBV30 to TRBJ1-2; tentative D call: TRBD1 (5 bases). This CDR3 spans 12 amino acids. Trimming cost V 6 bases and J 6 bases, with 14 bases left between them. Germline CDR1 is GTSNPN and CDR2 is SVGIG (reference sequence). In DNA, the CDR3 is TGTGCCTGCCCAGGGTTTCCTCATGGCTACACCTTC. It yields the protein CACPGFPHGYTF.

A word on this clone: The junction shows a germline mismatch at one end, possibly a read error. The chain has TRBV9 and TRBJ2-2, with D possibly being TRBD1 (6 bases). The CDR3 has 14 amino acids. Germline values: CDR1 SGDLS, CDR2 YYNGEE. CDR3 sequence reads: CASTVTGLPGELFF. The CDR3 DNA sequence: TGTGCCAGCACCGTAACAGGGCTCCCCGGGGAGCTGTTTTTT.